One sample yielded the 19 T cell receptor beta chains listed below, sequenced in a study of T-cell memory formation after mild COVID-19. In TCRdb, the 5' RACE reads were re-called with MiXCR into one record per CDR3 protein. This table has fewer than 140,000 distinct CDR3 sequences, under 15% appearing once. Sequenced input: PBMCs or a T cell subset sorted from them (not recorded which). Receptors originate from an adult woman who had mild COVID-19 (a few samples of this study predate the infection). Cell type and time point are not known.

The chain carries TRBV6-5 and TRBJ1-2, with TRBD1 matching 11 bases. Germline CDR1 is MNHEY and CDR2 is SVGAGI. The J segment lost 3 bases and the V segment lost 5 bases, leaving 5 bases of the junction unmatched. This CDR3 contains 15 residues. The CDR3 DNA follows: TGTGCCAGCAGTGGCTGGACAGGGGGCTACTATGGCTACACCTTC. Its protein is CASSGWTGGYYGYTF.

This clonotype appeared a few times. The CDR3 nucleotides read TGTGCCAGCAGCTTTGCCCGGGGTTCAGGGGAGACTGAAGCTTTCTTT. Its translation is CASSFARGSGETEAFF. V and J are TRBV7-9 and TRBJ1-1, with D possibly TRBD1 on 6 matching bases. Trimming took 3 bases from V and 5 from J, leaving 19 bases between them. The CDR3 contains 16 residues. Germline values: CDR1 SEHNR, CDR2 FQNEAQ (reference sequence).

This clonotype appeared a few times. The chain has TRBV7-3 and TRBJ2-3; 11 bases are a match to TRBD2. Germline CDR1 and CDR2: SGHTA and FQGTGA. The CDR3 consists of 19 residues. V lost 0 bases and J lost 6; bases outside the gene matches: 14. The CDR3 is CASSLTVSPLAGERDTQYF. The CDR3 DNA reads TGTGCCAGCAGCTTAACCGTCTCCCCACTAGCGGGAGAGAGGGATACGCAGTATTTT.

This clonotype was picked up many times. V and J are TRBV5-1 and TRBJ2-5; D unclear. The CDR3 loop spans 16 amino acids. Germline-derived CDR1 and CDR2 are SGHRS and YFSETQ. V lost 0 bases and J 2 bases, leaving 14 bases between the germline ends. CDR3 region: CASSLAAFVEQETQYF. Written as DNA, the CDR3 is TGCGCCAGCAGCTTGGCCGCGTTCGTGGAACAAGAGACCCAGTACTTC.

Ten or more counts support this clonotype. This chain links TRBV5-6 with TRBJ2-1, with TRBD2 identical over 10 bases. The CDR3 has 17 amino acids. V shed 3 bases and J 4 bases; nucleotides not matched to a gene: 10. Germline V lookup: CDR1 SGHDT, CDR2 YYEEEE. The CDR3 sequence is CASSYAATSGRYNEQFF. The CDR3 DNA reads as TGTGCCAGCAGCTATGCCGCGACTAGCGGGCGATACAATGAGCAGTTCTTC.

CDR3 DNA sequence: TGTGCCTGGACCATGCACCGGTCTGGAAACACCATATATTTT. It yields the protein CAWTMHRSGNTIYF. The rearrangement uses TRBV30 and TRBJ1-3; no definite D call. V gave up 4 bases and J gave up 1 base, with 11 bases separating them. Germline V CDR1 and CDR2: GTSNPN, SVGIG (reference sequence). The CDR3 is 14 residues long.

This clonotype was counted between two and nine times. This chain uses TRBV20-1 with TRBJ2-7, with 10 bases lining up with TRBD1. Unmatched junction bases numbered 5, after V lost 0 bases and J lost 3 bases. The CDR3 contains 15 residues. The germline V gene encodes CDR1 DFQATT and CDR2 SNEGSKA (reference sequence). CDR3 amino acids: CSARDFGTGDYEQYF. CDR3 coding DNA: TGCAGTGCTAGAGATTTCGGGACAGGGGACTACGAGCAGTACTTC.

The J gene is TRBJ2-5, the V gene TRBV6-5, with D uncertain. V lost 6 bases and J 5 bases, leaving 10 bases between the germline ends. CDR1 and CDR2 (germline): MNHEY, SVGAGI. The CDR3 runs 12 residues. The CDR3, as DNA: TGTGCCAGCAGCCAGACTTGGGAGACCCAGTACTTC. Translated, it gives CASSQTWETQYF.

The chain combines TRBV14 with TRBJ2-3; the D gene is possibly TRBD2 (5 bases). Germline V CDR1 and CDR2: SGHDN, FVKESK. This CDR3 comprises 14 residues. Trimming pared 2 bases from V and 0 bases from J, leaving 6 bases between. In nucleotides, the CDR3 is TGTGCCAGCAGCCAAAGCGGCAGCACAGATACGCAGTATTTT. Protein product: CASSQSGSTDTQYF.

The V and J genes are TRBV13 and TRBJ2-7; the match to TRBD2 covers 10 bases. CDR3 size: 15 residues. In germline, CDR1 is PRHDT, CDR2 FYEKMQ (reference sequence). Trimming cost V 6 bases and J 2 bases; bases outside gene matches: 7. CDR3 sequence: CASSYGLAAAYEQYF. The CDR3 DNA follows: TGTGCCAGCAGTTACGGACTAGCGGCAGCCTACGAGCAGTACTTC.

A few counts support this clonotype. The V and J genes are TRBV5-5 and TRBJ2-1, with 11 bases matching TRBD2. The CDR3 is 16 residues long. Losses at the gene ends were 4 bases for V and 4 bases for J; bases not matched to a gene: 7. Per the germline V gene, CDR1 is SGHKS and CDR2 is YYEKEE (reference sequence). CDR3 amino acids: CASSTVAGGRYNEQFF. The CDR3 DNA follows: TGTGCCAGCAGCACCGTAGCGGGGGGGCGGTACAATGAGCAGTTCTTC.

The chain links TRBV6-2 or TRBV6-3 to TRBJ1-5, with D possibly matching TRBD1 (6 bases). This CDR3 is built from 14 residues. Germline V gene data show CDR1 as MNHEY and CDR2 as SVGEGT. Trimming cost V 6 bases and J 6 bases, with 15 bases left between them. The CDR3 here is CASSPSGETQPQHF. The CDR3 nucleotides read TGTGCCAGCAGCCCCTCAGGGGAAACTCAGCCCCAGCATTTT.

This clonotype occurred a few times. The CDR3 region is CASLGASSYNEQFF. The CDR3 region has the DNA TGTGCCTCCTTAGGGGCTAGCTCCTACAATGAGCAGTTCTTC. This rearrangement joins TRBV2 to TRBJ2-1; the D gene is possibly TRBD1 (5 bases). Germline-derived CDR1 and CDR2 are SNHLY and FYNNEI. The CDR3 runs to 14 residues. V lost 11 bases and J lost 0, with 14 bases in between.

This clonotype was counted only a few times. The CDR3 protein is CASSLDSTVYGYTF. The CDR3 nucleotides read TGTGCCAGCAGCTTAGACTCCACAGTCTATGGCTACACCTTC. The chain employs TRBV7-2 and TRBJ1-2; D is uncertain. V was shortened by 1 base and J by 4 bases, with 10 bases between the two germline ends. CDR3 length: 14 amino acids. Germline V gene sequence: CDR1 SGHTA, CDR2 FQGNSA.

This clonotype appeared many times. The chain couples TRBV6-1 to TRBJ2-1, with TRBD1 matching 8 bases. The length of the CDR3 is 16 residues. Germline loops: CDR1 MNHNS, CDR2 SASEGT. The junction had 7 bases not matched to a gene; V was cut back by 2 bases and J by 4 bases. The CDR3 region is CASSEYGGQVYNEQFF. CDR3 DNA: TGTGCCAGCAGTGAATATGGGGGACAGGTTTACAATGAGCAGTTCTTC.

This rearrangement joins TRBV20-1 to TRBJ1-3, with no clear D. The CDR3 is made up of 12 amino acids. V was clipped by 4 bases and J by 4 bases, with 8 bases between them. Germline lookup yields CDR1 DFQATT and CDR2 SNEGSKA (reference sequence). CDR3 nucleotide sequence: TGCAGTGCTACCTTAGGAGGAAACACCATATATTTT. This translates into CSATLGGNTIYF.

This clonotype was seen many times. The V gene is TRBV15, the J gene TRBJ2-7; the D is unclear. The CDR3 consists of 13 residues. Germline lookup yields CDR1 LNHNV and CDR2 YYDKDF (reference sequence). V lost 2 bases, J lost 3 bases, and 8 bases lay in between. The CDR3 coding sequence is TGTGCCACCAGCAGATCATTGGGCTACGAGCAGTACTTC. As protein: CATSRSLGYEQYF.

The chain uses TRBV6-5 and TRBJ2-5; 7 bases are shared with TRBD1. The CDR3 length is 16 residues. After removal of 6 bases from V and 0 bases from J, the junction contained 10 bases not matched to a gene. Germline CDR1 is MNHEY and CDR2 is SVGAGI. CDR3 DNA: TGTGCCAGCAGAGACCGACCGGGACAGAACCAAGAGACCCAGTACTTC. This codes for CASRDRPGQNQETQYF.

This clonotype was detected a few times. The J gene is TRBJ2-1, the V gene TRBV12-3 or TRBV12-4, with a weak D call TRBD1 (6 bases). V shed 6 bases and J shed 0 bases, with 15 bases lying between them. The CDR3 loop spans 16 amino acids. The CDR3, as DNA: TGTGCCAGCAGGGGAACCGGGACAACCTCCTACAATGAGCAGTTCTTC. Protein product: CASRGTGTTSYNEQFF.